These T cell receptor beta chains were read from a single sample in a study of blood T cell repertoires in COVID-19. The protocol was immunoSEQ multiplex PCR, while the TCRdb copy is restricted to in-frame clones and leaves out a portion. The sample consists of about 150,000 clones, more than 65% of them appearing once. The sample taken for sequencing was peripheral blood. All receptors come from a woman aged 50 to 60 with acute or convalescent COVID-19. The CDR3 runs from the conserved cysteine through the conserved F or W. A D gene is named only where the DNA matches it firmly. The size field is filled for only some rows; it gives once, few, many or a size class.

V,size,D,J,CDR3,DNA
TRBV7-2,.,.,TRBJ1-2,CASSSRDRTGYTF,TGTGCCAGCAGCTCCCGTGACAGGACGGGCTACACCTTC
TRBV9,.,.,TRBJ1-1,CASSVARNTEAFF,TGTGCCAGCAGCGTAGCGCGGAACACTGAAGCTTTCTTT
TRBV6-6,.,TRBD1,TRBJ1-4,CASSWTGKDEKLFF,TGTGCCAGCAGTTGGACAGGGAAAGACGAAAAACTGTTTTTT
TRBV6-5,.,.,TRBJ2-1,CASSYGANNEQFF,TGTGCCAGCAGTTACGGGGCAAACAATGAGCAGTTCTTC
TRBV29-1,.,.,TRBJ1-1,CSAFSQANTEAFF,TGCAGCGCCTTCAGCCAGGCGAACACTGAAGCTTTCTTT
TRBV11-2,.,.,TRBJ1-1,CASSLKDWGTEAFF,TGTGCCAGCAGCTTAAAGGACTGGGGCACTGAAGCTTTCTTT
TRBV4-3,.,.,TRBJ1-2,CASSQDLESSRRGYTF,TGCGCCAGCAGCCAAGATCTGGAATCCTCTCGGAGGGGCTACACCTTC
TRBV28,few,TRBD1,TRBJ1-6,CASSLPGGQGRSPLHF,TGTGCCAGCAGTTTACCCGGAGGACAGGGGAGGTCACCCCTCCACTTT
TRBV3-1/TRBV3-2,.,.,TRBJ2-7,CASSPPYRAGAGIGEQYF,TGTGCCAGCAGCCCCCCATACAGGGCGGGCGCGGGTATAGGAGAGCAGTACTTC
TRBV11-2,.,TRBD1,TRBJ2-7,CASSLFLGQGYEQYF,TGTGCCAGCAGCTTGTTTTTGGGACAGGGCTACGAGCAGTACTTC
TRBV18,.,.,TRBJ1-3,CASSPGGPGNTIYF,TGTGCCAGCTCACCGGGGGGGCCTGGAAACACCATATATTTT
TRBV5-1,.,.,TRBJ2-3,CASSLAGGTDTQYF,TGCGCCAGCAGCTTGGCGGGAGGCACAGATACGCAGTATTTT
TRBV7-3,.,.,TRBJ2-1,CASSLLGGSSYNEQFF,TGTGCCAGCAGCTTACTCGGGGGAAGCTCCTACAATGAGCAGTTCTTC
TRBV6-2/TRBV6-3,.,TRBD2,TRBJ2-3,CASSSGLAGYTDTQYF,TGTGCCAGCAGCTCGGGACTAGCGGGATACACAGATACGCAGTATTTT
TRBV4-1,.,.,TRBJ2-6,CASSQSWQGPLSGANVLTF,TGCGCCAGCAGCCAATCTTGGCAGGGCCCCCTCTCTGGGGCCAACGTCCTGACTTTC
TRBV4-2,.,TRBD1,TRBJ1-4,CASSQEGPGTAFNEKLFF,TGTGCCAGCAGCCAAGAAGGGCCGGGGACAGCTTTTAATGAAAAACTGTTTTTT
TRBV7-8,.,.,TRBJ2-1,CASSVLILQGEQFF,TGTGCCAGCAGCGTCCTGATACTACAGGGTGAGCAGTTCTTC
TRBV29-1,.,.,TRBJ1-1,CSVGMGRNTEAFF,TGCAGCGTTGGGATGGGCAGGAACACTGAAGCTTTCTTT
TRBV5-5,.,.,TRBJ2-2,CASSPGAGGGDTGELFF,TGTGCCAGCAGCCCAGGGGCTGGGGGAGGGGACACCGGGGAGCTGTTTTTT
TRBV28,.,.,TRBJ1-1,CASSLRGELTNTEAFF,TGTGCCAGCAGTTTAAGAGGAGAACTCACGAACACTGAAGCTTTCTTT
TRBV5-1,.,TRBD1,TRBJ1-6,CASRGTGNSPLHF,TGCGCCAGCCGCGGGACAGGGAATTCACCCCTCCACTTT
TRBV4-1,few,.,TRBJ2-1,CASSQGQGGSYNEQFF,TGCGCCAGCAGCCAAGGTCAGGGGGGCTCCTACAATGAGCAGTTCTTC
TRBV30,.,TRBD1,TRBJ2-7,CAWSLKRGQGYEQYF,TGTGCCTGGAGCCTTAAGAGGGGACAGGGCTACGAGCAGTACTTC
TRBV6-5,.,.,TRBJ2-7,CASRLTGSSSYEQYF,TGTGCCAGCAGATTGACAGGAAGTAGTTCCTACGAGCAGTACTTC
TRBV5-5,.,.,TRBJ1-5,CASSLGQGIRQPQHF,TGTGCCAGCAGCTTGGGGCAGGGGATCCGACAGCCCCAGCATTTT
TRBV7-2,.,.,TRBJ1-6,CASSLLSGGLTPLHF,TGTGCCAGCAGCTTACTTTCGGGAGGGTTAACCCCCCTCCACTTT
TRBV5-1,.,.,TRBJ2-1,CASSLAQFPYNEQFF,TGCGCCAGCAGCTTGGCACAGTTTCCCTACAATGAGCAGTTCTTC
TRBV6-2/TRBV6-3,.,.,TRBJ2-3,CASSSGLLATDTQYF,TGTGCCAGCAGTTCGGGACTCCTGGCCACAGATACGCAGTATTTT
TRBV10-1,.,TRBD1,TRBJ1-3,CASSEGQGSSGNTIYF,TGCGCCAGCAGTGAGGGACAGGGAAGCTCTGGAAACACCATATATTTT
TRBV19,.,TRBD1,TRBJ1-1,CASSIEGGLTEAFF,TGTGCCAGTAGTATAGAAGGGGGCCTCACTGAAGCTTTCTTT
TRBV3-1/TRBV3-2,.,.,TRBJ1-1,CASSQGGTQMNTEAFF,TGTGCCAGCAGCCAAGGGGGGACACAAATGAACACTGAAGCTTTCTTT
TRBV7-2,.,TRBD2,TRBJ2-3,CASSLGSSGDTQYF,TGTGCCAGCAGCTTAGGTTCTAGCGGAGATACGCAGTATTTT